What follows are 2 T cell receptor beta chains derived from one specimen sequenced in a study of a mutant IDH1 vaccine in newly diagnosed glioma. Produced via immunoSEQ multiplex PCR; TCRdb's table is partial and in-frame only. This sample has 56,000 or so clones; around 80% occur once, and the top ten carry about 4.9%. Time point: week 47, end of study. Topical imiquimod was applied with each vaccine dose, which held 300 ug of mutant IDH1 20-mer peptide. Their recognized antigens are unknown. This material consisted of PBMCs, taken from a glioma patient whose treatment included an IDH1 peptide vaccine. These receptors all stem from a woman between 35 and 50 years old with glioma. Some clones in this sample may be carry-over from other donors' samples.

This sequence joins TRBV5-4 and TRBJ2-1; D gene ambiguous. The length of the CDR3 is 15 residues. V lost 0 bases and J lost 4, with 11 bases in between. Germline V gene data show CDR1 as SGHNT and CDR2 as YYREEE (reference sequence). The CDR3 bases are TGTGCCAGCAGCTTGGAAATGTTTTGGTACAATGAGCAGTTCTTC. This encodes CASSLEMFWYNEQFF.

The V call is TRBV7-2, the J call TRBJ2-2; D call uncertain. CDR1 is SGHTA, CDR2 FQGNSA, per germline. The CDR3 extends over 13 amino acids. Trimming cost V 5 bases and J 5 bases, with 9 bases left between them. The CDR3 reads CASSNLRTGELFF. In DNA, the CDR3 is TGTGCCAGCAGCAACTTGAGGACCGGGGAGCTGTTTTTT.